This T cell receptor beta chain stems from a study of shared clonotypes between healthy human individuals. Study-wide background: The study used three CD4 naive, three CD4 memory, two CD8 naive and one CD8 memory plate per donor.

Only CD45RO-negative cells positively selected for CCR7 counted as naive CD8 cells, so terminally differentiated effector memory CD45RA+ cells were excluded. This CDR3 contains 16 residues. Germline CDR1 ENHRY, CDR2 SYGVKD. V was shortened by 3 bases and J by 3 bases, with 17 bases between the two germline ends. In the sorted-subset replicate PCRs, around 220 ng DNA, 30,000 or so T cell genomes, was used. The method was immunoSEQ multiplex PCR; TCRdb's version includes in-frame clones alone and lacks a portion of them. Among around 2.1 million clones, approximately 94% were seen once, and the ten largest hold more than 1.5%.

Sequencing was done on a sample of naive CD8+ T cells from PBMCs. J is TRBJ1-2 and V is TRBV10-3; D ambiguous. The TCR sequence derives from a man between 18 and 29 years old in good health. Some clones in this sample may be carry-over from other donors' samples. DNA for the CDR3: TGTGCCATCAGTGACAGAGGAGATCTTGGGCACTATGGCTACACCTTC. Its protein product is CAISDRGDLGHYGYTF.